This paragraph covers one TCR beta chain sequence. Assay: immunoSEQ multiplex PCR; the TCRdb copy retains only in-frame clones and omits some. Of about 120,000 clones in the sample, 89% are singletons; the top ten hold 40%. This sample was included in a study of control samples from healthy donors and cancer patients. V lost 0 bases and J lost 6, with 16 bases in between. CDR3 size: 16 residues. Germline V gene data show CDR1 as KGHSH and CDR2 as LQKENI. Material for sequencing was blood. The sequence derives from a man aged 50 to 60 in good health. The chain couples TRBV18 to TRBJ2-3; the D call may be TRBD1 or TRBD2 (5 bases each). The CDR3 nucleotides read TGTGCCAGCTCACCACCGCAGGGACGGTTCGCGGATACGCAGTATTTT. Translation: CASSPPQGRFADTQYF.